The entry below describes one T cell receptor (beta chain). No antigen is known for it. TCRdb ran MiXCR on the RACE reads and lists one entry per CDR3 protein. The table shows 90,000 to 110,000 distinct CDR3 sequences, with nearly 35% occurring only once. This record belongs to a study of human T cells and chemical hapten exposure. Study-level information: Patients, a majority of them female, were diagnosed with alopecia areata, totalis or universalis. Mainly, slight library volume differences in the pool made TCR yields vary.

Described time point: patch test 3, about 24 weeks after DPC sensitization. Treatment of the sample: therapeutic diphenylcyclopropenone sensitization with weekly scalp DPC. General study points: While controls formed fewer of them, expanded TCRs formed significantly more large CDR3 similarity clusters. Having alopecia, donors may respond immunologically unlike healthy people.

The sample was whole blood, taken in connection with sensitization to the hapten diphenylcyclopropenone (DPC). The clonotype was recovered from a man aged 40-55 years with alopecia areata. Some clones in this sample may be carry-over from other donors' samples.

CDR3: CASSQGLAVQETQYF. CDR3 coding DNA: TGTGCCAGCAGCCAAGGACTAGCGGTCCAAGAGACCCAGTACTTC. The V and J genes are TRBV7-2 and TRBJ2-5; 10 bases align to TRBD2. This CDR3 is 15 amino acids long. J was trimmed by 1 base and V by 5 bases; bases with no gene match: 4. From germline, CDR1 is SGHTA and CDR2 FQGNSA.